The 10 T cell receptor beta chains presented below share a single source sample, sequenced in a study of T cell responses to AZD1222 COVID-19 vaccine. Some clones are missing from TCRdb's copy, which holds only in-frame ones; the method was immunoSEQ multiplex PCR. The sample has about 160,000 clones, 85% to 95% seen once. Material: peripheral blood, obtained 28 days after the second AZD1222 dose. These receptors originate from an adult who received the AZD1222 COVID-19 vaccine.

CDR3 region: CASSSRASNTEAFF. The CDR3, as DNA: TGTGCCAGCAGTTCAAGGGCCTCGAACACTGAAGCTTTCTTT. V and J are TRBV6-5 and TRBJ1-1; D is ambiguous. The germline V gene has CDR1 MNHEY and CDR2 SVGAGI. This CDR3 is built from 14 residues. Trimming cost V 4 bases and J 1 base, with 10 bases left between them.

The table lists this clone with a few counts. The J gene is TRBJ2-3, the V gene TRBV30; 12 positions match TRBD2. The CDR3 has 14 amino acids. Germline CDR1 GTSNPN, CDR2 SVGIG (reference sequence). V trimming: 5 bases; J trimming: 3 bases; junction bases outside the gene matches: 3. CDR3 region: CAWLTSGRTDTQYF. The CDR3, as DNA: TGTGCCTGGTTGACTAGCGGGAGAACAGATACGCAGTATTTT.

This sequence joins TRBV7-9 and TRBJ1-1, with 7 bases matching TRBD1. The CDR3 totals 15 residues. Losses at the gene ends were 1 base for V and 6 bases for J; bases not matched to a gene: 8. In germline, CDR1 is SEHNR, CDR2 FQNEAQ (reference sequence). CDR3 region: CASSLGDTQGAEAFF. In DNA form, the CDR3 reads TGTGCCAGCAGCTTAGGCGACACCCAGGGGGCTGAAGCTTTCTTT.

In nucleotides, the CDR3 is TGTGCCAGCAGCTTAAAAGCGGGAGATACCTACGAGCAGTACTTC. This translates into CASSLKAGDTYEQYF. The chain is built from TRBV11-2 and TRBJ2-7; 8 nucleotides match TRBD2. The CDR3 consists of 15 residues. Germline assignment: CDR1 SGHAT and CDR2 FQNNGV. J lost 2 bases, V lost 2 bases, and 5 bases had no gene match.

The chain links TRBV10-2 to TRBJ1-2; possible D gene TRBD1, 6 bases. This CDR3 is built from 11 residues. Trimming shortened V by 5 bases and J by 7 bases, and 8 bases separated the two germline ends. The V gene's germline CDR1 is WSHSY and CDR2 SAAADI. The CDR3 DNA reads TGCGCCAGCAGTCAGGGGTCTGGCTACACCTTC. Amino acid sequence: CASSQGSGYTF.

V and J are TRBV11-3 and TRBJ2-3, with D possibly matching TRBD1 (6 bases). This CDR3 region has 15 residues. The germline gives CDR1 SGHNT, CDR2 YENEEA. Trimming removed 5 bases at V and 0 bases at J, with 12 bases between. This CDR3 is CASSPQGMSTDTQYF. The CDR3 DNA is TGTGCCAGCAGCCCCCAGGGGATGAGCACAGATACGCAGTATTTT.

The genes are TRBV14 and TRBJ2-7; D is undetermined. This CDR3 comprises 14 residues. Per the germline V gene, CDR1 is SGHDN and CDR2 is FVKESK. V lost 0 bases, J lost 1 base, and 7 bases lay in between. This chain's CDR3 is CASSQDSVSYEQYF. The CDR3 DNA sequence: TGTGCCAGCAGCCAAGATAGTGTGTCCTACGAGCAGTACTTC.

This rearrangement joins TRBV19 to TRBJ2-6; the D is unclear. The CDR3 has 18 amino acids. V was trimmed by 5 bases and J by 1 base, leaving 18 bases between them. CDR1 is LNHDA, CDR2 SQIVND, per germline (reference sequence). As DNA, the CDR3 is TGTGCCAGTAGTCCTCTGGGGTGGCCCCTTTCTGGGGCCAACGTCCTGACTTTC. Protein: CASSPLGWPLSGANVLTF.

The chain is built from TRBV5-1 and TRBJ2-2; D perhaps matches TRBD1 (5 bases). V lost 2 bases, J lost 5 bases, and 10 bases lay in between. Per the germline V gene, CDR1 is SGHRS and CDR2 is YFSETQ. The CDR3 length is 14 residues. The CDR3 DNA sequence: TGCGCCAGCAGCTTTGGTTCAGGGACCGGGGAGCTGTTTTTT. Protein sequence: CASSFGSGTGELFF.

The CDR3 bases are TGTGCCAGCAGCACCCGACTTTCGAGTGGCTACACCTTC. This gives the protein CASSTRLSSGYTF. The chain uses TRBV7-8 and TRBJ1-2, with no clear D. CDR3 size: 13 residues. The germline CDR1 and CDR2 sequences are SGHVS and FQNEAQ. V dropped 5 bases and J dropped 7 bases, with 14 bases sitting between them.